This TCR beta chain is drawn from a study of vaccination and CD4 T cells after COVID-19. Study-level background: From HCoV-229E, HCoV-OC43, HCoV-NL63 and SARS-CoV-2, overlapping spike peptides were used to stimulate the cells.

About this clonotype itself: Its antigen is undetermined.

Study-level results: Convalescent patients had a median 86.3% of reactive clones appearing only post-vaccination. Spike mono-reactivity marked 304 of 307 vaccine-specific clones in convalescent patients.

This CDR3 spans 16 amino acids. V lost 2 bases, J lost 0 bases, and 10 bases lay in between. Germline V gives CDR1 SGHTA, CDR2 FQGTGA. Treatment meaning: roughly 11-day PBMC culture with coronavirus spike peptide pools or control peptides (ViraFEST assay). CD4+ T cells that had been cultured provided DNA sequenced with the Oncomine TCR Beta short-read assay. From the PCR reads, TCRdb called clonotypes with MiXCR, one entry per CDR3 protein. The table shows over 10,000 distinct CDR3 sequences, with about 64% occurring only once. Sample: CD4+ T cells from blood, cultured in vitro. V is TRBV7-3 and J is TRBJ2-2, with a weak D call TRBD2 (6 bases). This sequence originates from a human donor who had recovered from COVID-19. As DNA, the CDR3 is TGTGCCAGCAGCTTAGGTCCGGGGGCGAACACCGGGGAGCTGTTTTTT. This codes for CASSLGPGANTGELFF.